This T cell receptor beta chain derives from a study of low-dose radiotherapy and immunotherapy resistance in tumors. Looking at the study overall: Every two weeks, cyclophosphamide 200 mg/m2 was infused one day before radiation plus immunotherapy.

The length of the CDR3 is 12 residues. Germline assignment: CDR1 MDHEN and CDR2 SYDVKM. Trimming cost V 9 bases and J 0 bases, with 5 bases left between them. In its sample, this clonotype was seen many times. Both TCRalpha and TCRbeta chains were reverse transcribed with V-gene-specific primers. PCR amplification of the TCRs was performed with Phusion for 20 PCR cycles, and it relied on a constant-region primer together with a V-primer adapter. TCRdb redid the calling of the reads with MiXCR, one entry per CDR3 protein. The table has about 82,000 distinct CDR3 sequences, about 20% seen once. Sample time point: before trial treatment. The donors, trial participants, received nivolumab, ipilimumab, aspirin, low-dose cyclophosphamide and low-dose radiotherapy.

This specimen was PBMCs, taken before treatment. The receptor's source is a male donor with prostate cancer. The V call is TRBV28, the J call TRBJ2-2; D ambiguous. CDR3 bases: TGTGCCAGTCACCCGAACACCGGGGAGCTGTTTTTT. Residues: CASHPNTGELFF.